The clone carrying this T cell receptor beta chain qualifies as medium-sized. What it binds is unknown. After constant-region reverse-primer amplification, full-length variable regions underwent semi-nested PCR with Nested Universal Primer A. TCRdb used MiXCR to reprocess the 5' RACE reads, holding one entry per CDR3 protein. The sample includes 10,000 or so distinct CDR3 sequences, just over 25% of them seen just once. The CDR3 contains 14 residues. Trimming removed 4 bases from V and 8 bases from J, with 15 bases in between. CDR1 is SGHRS and CDR2 is YFSETQ in the germline V gene. Findings of the study overall: Tumor-infiltrating Treg TCR alpha and beta sequences overlapped most with tumor naive CD4+ T cells, then blood naive. In terms of TCR gene usage, tumor memory CD4+ T cells clustered together with blood and lymph node memory CD4+ cells, as well as with lymph node naive CD4+ cells.

Tregs were sorted as CD4+CD25+CD127-/low cells. Sample: Tregs sorted from blood. The receptor's source is a female donor with breast cancer. This chain uses TRBV5-1 with TRBJ1-4; D gene unclear. CDR3 sequence (DNA): TGCGCCAGCAGCCTGAGCGGCCCGGGCGAAAAACTGTTTTTT. Translation: CASSLSGPGEKLFF.